One sample yielded the 12 T cell receptor beta chains listed below, sequenced in a study of chemoradiotherapy in HPV16-positive cancers. Clones were read by immunoSEQ multiplex PCR, and TCRdb kept only the in-frame ones, dropping some. Of just under 5,000 clones in the sample, around nine tenths were seen once. The sample was tumor tissue, taken from a patient who underwent chemoradiotherapy. These TCRs come from a human donor with HPV-associated anogenital cancer.

V is TRBV19 and J is TRBJ1-4; weak D call: TRBD1 (6 bases). Trimming took 8 bases from V and 0 from J, leaving 10 bases between them. CDR3 length equals 14 residues. Germline CDR1 is LNHDA and CDR2 is SQIVND (reference sequence). Here the CDR3 reads CASQGFATNEKLFF. CDR3 nucleotide sequence: TGTGCCAGTCAGGGGTTTGCAACTAATGAAAAACTGTTTTTT.

The CDR3 sequence: CASSLSRGPANEKLFF. The CDR3 nucleotides are TGTGCCAGCAGTTTATCGAGAGGACCAGCTAATGAAAAACTGTTTTTT. The chain links TRBV27 to TRBJ1-4; the D is unclear. Germline CDR1 reads MNHEY; CDR2 reads SMNVEV (reference sequence). The CDR3 contains 16 residues. V was clipped by 0 bases and J by 3 bases, with 11 bases between them.

This chain uses TRBV5-4 with TRBJ1-4, with TRBD1 identical over 7 bases. This CDR3 is built from 15 residues. CDR1 SGHNT and CDR2 YYREEE come from the germline V gene (reference sequence). J was trimmed by 5 bases and V by 4 bases; bases with no gene match: 8. CDR3 sequence reads: CASSADRAGNEKLFF. The CDR3 nucleotides are TGTGCCAGCAGCGCAGACAGGGCAGGGAATGAAAAACTGTTTTTT.

The chain is built from TRBV27 and TRBJ2-1, with 11 nucleotides matching TRBD1. Germline V gives CDR1 MNHEY, CDR2 SMNVEV (reference sequence). With 3 bases clipped from V and 7 bases from J, the junction kept 5 bases outside the gene matches. The CDR3 loop spans 15 amino acids. The CDR3 loop is CASSFGQGASNEQFF. In DNA form, the CDR3 reads TGTGCCAGCAGTTTCGGACAGGGGGCTTCTAATGAGCAGTTCTTC.

The chain uses TRBV5-6 and TRBJ1-3; the D gene is possibly TRBD1 (6 bases). The CDR3 has 14 residues. V was pared by 4 bases and J by 0 bases, with 8 bases between. Germline V gene data show CDR1 as SGHDT and CDR2 as YYEEEE. The CDR3 reads CASSTDSSGNTIYF. The CDR3 nucleotides are TGTGCCAGCAGCACGGACAGCTCTGGAAACACCATATATTTT.

This clone was found once. The junction departs from the called germline gene at one end, perhaps through a read error. CDR3 residues: CASSVLPGNSGYTF. As DNA, the CDR3 is TGTGCCAGCAGCGTCCTCCCAGGGAACTCTGGCTACACCTTC. V usage is TRBV9 and J usage is TRBJ1-2, with a weak D call TRBD1 (5 bases). Germline lookup yields CDR1 SGDLS and CDR2 YYNGEE. This CDR3 spans 14 amino acids.

DNA of the CDR3: TGCGCCAGCAGCTTGAGGAGGACACTTACGACCGGGGAGCTGTTTTTT. Its protein product is CASSLRRTLTTGELFF. This chain links TRBV5-1 with TRBJ2-2; either TRBD1 or TRBD2 may fit D (5 bases each). The CDR3 has 16 residues. Between the trimmed V and J ends, which lost 1 base and 5 bases, there was a span of 15 bases. The germline V gene has CDR1 SGHRS and CDR2 YFSETQ.

The chain is built from TRBV7-6 and TRBJ1-1; TRBD1 matches at 9 bases. The CDR3 is 15 amino acids. The ends lost 5 bases at V and 3 bases at J; junction bases unmatched: 7. In germline, CDR1 is SGHVS, CDR2 FNYEAQ. In DNA form, the CDR3 reads TGTGCCAGCAGCCCGGGACAGGGTTGGTACACTGAAGCTTTCTTT. Its protein is CASSPGQGWYTEAFF.

This sequence joins TRBV5-5 and TRBJ2-1; TRBD1 aligns across 8 bases. The V and J ends lost 1 base and 7 bases, in that order; junction bases with no gene match: 13. This CDR3 has 17 amino acids. CDR1 SGHKS and CDR2 YYEKEE come from the germline V gene (reference sequence). The DNA of the CDR3 is TGTGCCAGCAGCTTGACCCCAGGGGGCGCGAGGGGGAATGAGCAGTTCTTC. This translates into CASSLTPGGARGNEQFF.

The chain joins TRBV10-3 to TRBJ2-3; no definite D call. Germline V gene sequence: CDR1 ENHRY, CDR2 SYGVKD. The ends were cut back, 2 bases at V and 0 bases at J, with 3 bases in the middle. This CDR3 is built from 13 residues. CDR3 region: CAISETSTDTQYF. In DNA form, the CDR3 reads TGTGCCATCAGTGAGACTAGCACAGATACGCAGTATTTT.

The V gene is TRBV6-5, the J gene TRBJ1-3, with 8 bases matching TRBD1. Per the germline V gene, CDR1 is MNHEY and CDR2 is SVGAGI. This CDR3 contains 16 residues. Germline trimming cut 2 bases from V and 8 bases from J; bases unmatched to any gene: 11. CDR3 nucleotide sequence: TGTGCCAGCAGTTACCGGACCGGACAGGGACCAGACACCATATATTTT. Its protein product is CASSYRTGQGPDTIYF.

This chain uses TRBV5-1 with TRBJ2-2; D possibly uses TRBD1 or TRBD2 (5 bases each). Germline V gene data show CDR1 as SGHRS and CDR2 as YFSETQ. V was clipped by 4 bases and J by 1 base, with 11 bases between them. The CDR3 consists of 15 residues. CDR3 in amino acids: CASSIRGGNTGELFF. The DNA for the CDR3 is TGCGCCAGCAGCATCCGTGGGGGGAACACCGGGGAGCTGTTTTTT.